This TCR beta chain was sequenced for a study of OX40 agonist ivuxolimab in advanced cancers. At the level of the study: Patients received the agonistic anti-OX40 (CD134) antibody ivuxolimab. Cancers in dose escalation were hepatocellular, melanoma, renal cell and head and neck.

Trimming left V 3 bases short and J 11 bases short, with 8 bases between. Germline V gene sequence: CDR1 DFQATT, CDR2 SNEGSKA (reference sequence). CDR3 length: 10 amino acids. Generated by immunoSEQ multiplex PCR, the TCRdb table keeps only in-frame clones and is missing some. The sample records fewer than 200,000 clones, roughly 92% being singletons. The V call is TRBV20-1, the J call TRBJ1-5; D is uncertain. The clonotype originates from an adult with an advanced solid tumor such as melanoma, head and neck, liver or kidney cancer. Material: CD4+ or CD8+ T cells sorted from blood, obtained in a trial of the OX40 agonist ivuxolimab. This CDR3 is CSASGESQHF. DNA of the CDR3: TGCAGTGCTAGTGGAGAGTCCCAGCATTTT.